Below, one T cell receptor beta chain is given with its context. Its target is unknown. These data originate in a study of cytomegalovirus exposure and HLA in healthy donors. Study-level results: Differences between HLA loci emerged in a later analysis of TCR association rates, with DRB1 most and HLA-C fewest. Highly shared sequence variants in one cluster were likely a sequencing artifact. As immune exposure information, only CMV serostatus was available.

The junction had 15 bases not matched to a gene; V was cut back by 3 bases and J by 7 bases. The germline V gene encodes CDR1 GTSNPN and CDR2 SVGIG (reference sequence). This CDR3 is 16 amino acids long. The primer mix had 60 Vbeta and 13 Jbeta primers. Profiling relied on immunoSEQ multiplex PCR, and the TCRdb table lists in-frame clones only, not all of them. Here the sample spans 150,000 or so clones, less than 90% being singletons. The specimen was PBMCs. V is TRBV30 and J is TRBJ1-5; 7 nucleotides match TRBD1. This sequence originates from a boy aged 2 to 9 in good health and CMV-seronegative. In DNA form, the CDR3 reads TGTGCCTGGAGCGAAACCCGGGTAGGGGGCAGGCAGCCCCAGCATTTT. Its protein product is CAWSETRVGGRQPQHF.